This TCR beta chain stems from a study of cytomegalovirus exposure and HLA in healthy donors (dated by TCRdb to between 2016 and 2019). Regarding the complete study: According to a later analysis, the approximately 130 validation repertoires were produced on the same platform as the approximately 620 repertoires of the first cohort. The study aimed to test whether signatures of past pathogen exposure could be identified by cataloging public T cell receptors. Along with the approximately 600-subject first cohort, a separate validation cohort of about 110 different subjects was used. The study combined high-throughput TCR immunosequencing, statistical association of individual TCRs with disease status, and machine learning to predict cytomegalovirus infection status.

Including cysteine and phenylalanine, the CDR3 has 16 amino acids. Only the CDR3 DNA stays, 48 bases, in frame from base 1. The germline V gene yields SGHTS for CDR1 and YDEGEE for CDR2. V is trimmed back by 3 bases and J by 7 bases, and the junction contains 8 bases that no gene match accounts for. Library generation was performed with the immunoSEQ multiplex PCR assay. Per the original workflow: A statistical classification framework was developed to diagnose cytomegalovirus status using the catalog of TCR beta chain sequences. TCRdb took over this immuneACCESS table, retaining in-frame rearrangements with V and J assigned. Such tables are incomplete; in checked studies, under half of the missing clones stem from an unresolved V gene, and the remainder is unexplained. V and J calls and clone size are as listed in that table; D and trimming were resolved from the DNA. This sample has 120,000 or so clones in its table, and 90% to 97% of those were observed once. Together, the top ten hold 1.5% to 2% of the sample.

The donors belonged to the validation cohort of over a hundred subjects, which was separate from the 666-subject first cohort. The full study reports these points: While some public TCRs were present in many individuals, most TCR sequences turned up only very rarely across donors. The authors suggested that the approach could potentially be extended to other disease states and immunological phenotypes. In both the original and validation cohorts, the classifier was reported to diagnose cytomegalovirus status with high specificity and sensitivity. A total of around 150 TCR beta chains were listed by the study as associated with cytomegalovirus. A later analysis had no HLA typing for the validation cohort, so co-occurrence there was scored across all 120 repertoires. In vitro tests confirmed that a few of the cytomegalovirus-associated TCR beta chains recognize cytomegalovirus antigens. In a later analysis, TCRs clustered in the first cohort were found to also tend to co-occur in the roughly 120 validation repertoires, with over 90% of cluster scores above 0.

About this clone itself: Its antigen is currently not known. There are no base qualities to consult, and no much larger clone falls within one base.

The receptor comes from a man aged 18-30 years in good health and CMV-seronegative. The chain links TRBV5-8 with TRBJ1-5, and TRBD1 matches 12 of the central bases. The sample consisted of PBMCs. The DNA is as follows: TGTGCCAGCAGCTGGGGACAGGGGGCGAGAGGGCAGCCCCAGCATTTT. This translates into CASSWGQGARGQPQHF.